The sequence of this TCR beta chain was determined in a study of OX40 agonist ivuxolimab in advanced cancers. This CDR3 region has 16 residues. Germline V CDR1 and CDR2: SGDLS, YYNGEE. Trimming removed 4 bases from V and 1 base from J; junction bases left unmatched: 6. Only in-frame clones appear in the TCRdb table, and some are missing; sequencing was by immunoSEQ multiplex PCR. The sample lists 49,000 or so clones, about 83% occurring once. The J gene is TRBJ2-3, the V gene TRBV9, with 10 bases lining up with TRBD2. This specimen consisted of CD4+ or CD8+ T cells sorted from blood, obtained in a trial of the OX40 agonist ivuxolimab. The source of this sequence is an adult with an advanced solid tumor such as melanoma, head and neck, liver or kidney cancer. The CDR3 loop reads CASSSHLAGGTDTQYF. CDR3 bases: TGTGCCAGCAGCTCCCACCTAGCGGGAGGCACAGATACGCAGTATTTT.